The 14 T cell receptor beta chains below were found in one sample sequenced in a study of CD8 T cells in Susac syndrome. cDNA came from roughly 0.5 to 1 ug RNA primed by random hexamers. TCRdb redid the calling of the immunoSEQ multiplex PCR reads with MiXCR, one entry per CDR3 protein. The sample has around 280,000 distinct CDR3 sequences, roughly 94% seen once. The material sequenced was CD4+ T cells from PBMCs. These receptors were collected from a human donor with multiple sclerosis.

The rearrangement links TRBV20-1 to TRBJ1-5; 9 bases fit TRBD1. Germline CDR1 and CDR2: DFQATT and SNEGSKA (reference sequence). Trimming took 5 bases from V and 6 from J; bases not matched to a gene: 11. CDR3 length: 15 amino acids. Here the CDR3 reads CSASLPGQGTQPQHF. CDR3 nucleotides: TGCAGTGCTTCATTACCGGGACAGGGCACTCAGCCCCAGCATTTT.

The sample holds one count of this clonotype. The rearrangement joins TRBV5-1 to TRBJ2-1, with unresolved D. Trimming shortened V by 4 bases and J by 0 bases, and 11 bases separated the two germline ends. Germline V CDR1 and CDR2: SGHRS, YFSETQ. The CDR3 runs to 15 residues. The CDR3 protein is CASSPIPSSYNEQFF. CDR3 in DNA: TGCGCCAGCAGCCCTATCCCAAGCTCCTACAATGAGCAGTTCTTC.

The genes are TRBV12-3 or TRBV12-4 and TRBJ1-5; the D is unclear. This CDR3 has 18 residues. V was trimmed by 0 bases and J by 3 bases, leaving 18 bases between them. The CDR3 DNA reads TGTGCCAGCAGTTTAGCGGGCCCCGGCTGGGGATCCAATCAGCCCCAGCATTTT. It specifies CASSLAGPGWGSNQPQHF.

The chain links TRBV24-1 to TRBJ2-1, with D possibly being TRBD2 (5 bases). Germline CDR1 reads KGHDR; CDR2 reads SFDVKD. This CDR3 comprises 16 residues. V shed 1 base and J shed 11 bases, with 20 bases lying between them. CDR3 in DNA: TGTGCCACCAGTGATTTAGGGCTAGCCCATCAAGAAAAGCAGTTCTTC. This encodes CATSDLGLAHQEKQFF.

This chain connects TRBV10-3 to TRBJ1-2; D ambiguous. The CDR3 sequence is 13 residues long. The germline V and J ends were trimmed by 8 bases and 5 bases, with 15 bases remaining between them. Germline-derived CDR1 and CDR2 are ENHRY and SYGVKD. The CDR3 protein is CAIGSVNPYGYTF. The CDR3 nucleotides read TGTGCCATCGGATCGGTGAACCCTTATGGCTACACCTTC.

The chain links TRBV7-8 to TRBJ2-1; perhaps TRBD2 as D (6 bases). Germline-derived CDR1 and CDR2 are SGHVS and FQNEAQ. The V gene lost 5 bases and the J gene lost 3 bases, with 14 bases spanning the gap. CDR3 size: 15 residues. This chain's CDR3 is CASSTLTGDYNEQFF. DNA of the CDR3: TGTGCCAGCAGCACCCTCACGGGGGACTACAATGAGCAGTTCTTC.

The rearrangement joins TRBV3-1 to TRBJ1-2; unclear D gene. V was pared by 0 bases and J by 7 bases, with 12 bases between. CDR3 length: 14 amino acids. Germline CDR1 and CDR2: LGHDT and YNNKEL (reference sequence). The CDR3 region has the DNA TGTGCCAGCAGCCAAGACCCCGGGTTTGGTGGCTACACCTTC. This gives the protein CASSQDPGFGGYTF.

This chain joins TRBV2 and TRBJ2-3, with D hard to call. The V gene's germline CDR1 is SNHLY and CDR2 FYNNEI. The CDR3 runs 13 residues. Between the trimmed V and J ends, which lost 4 bases and 5 bases, there was a span of 10 bases. This CDR3 reads CASSGALGDTQYF. DNA for the CDR3: TGTGCCAGCAGTGGCGCCCTGGGAGATACGCAGTATTTT.

The rearrangement joins TRBV7-9 to TRBJ2-1; 8 positions match TRBD2. Looked up from germline, CDR1 is SEHNR and CDR2 is FQNEAQ (reference sequence). Trimming took 4 bases from V and 7 from J; bases not matched to a gene: 9. The CDR3 runs to 15 residues. Here the CDR3 DNA reads TGTGCCAGCAGCTCCTCACTAGCGGCGGAGAATGAGCAGTTCTTC. It codes for CASSSSLAAENEQFF.

CDR3: CASKGDFYEQYF. CDR3 DNA: TGTGCCAGTAAGGGGGATTTCTACGAGCAGTACTTC. The chain recombines TRBV19 with TRBJ2-7; D is perhaps TRBD1 (6 bases). CDR3 length equals 12 residues. The germline CDR1 and CDR2 sequences are LNHDA and SQIVND (reference sequence). V was clipped by 7 bases and J by 3 bases, with 10 bases between them.

This chain joins TRBV29-1 and TRBJ2-2, with TRBD1 matching 7 bases. CDR1 and CDR2 from the germline V gene are SQVTM and ANQGSEA. With V trimmed by 7 bases and J by 0 bases, 2 bases remained unmatched. The CDR3 runs 13 residues. The CDR3: CSAGTANTGELFF. The CDR3 DNA follows: TGCAGCGCCGGGACAGCGAACACCGGGGAGCTGTTTTTT.

The rearrangement links TRBV20-1 to TRBJ2-3, with D perhaps being TRBD1 or TRBD2 (5 bases each). In germline, CDR1 is DFQATT, CDR2 SNEGSKA (reference sequence). The ends were cut back, 1 base at V and 4 bases at J, with 15 bases in the middle. The CDR3 has 15 amino acids. The CDR3 DNA reads as TGCAGTGCTAGAGGTGCGGGCCGGGACGCAGATACGCAGTATTTT. Protein: CSARGAGRDADTQYF.

This clonotype has only a few counts. This chain links TRBV6-5 with TRBJ2-7; 7 bases map to TRBD1. Germline V CDR1 and CDR2: MNHEY, SVGAGI. Unmatched junction bases numbered 9, after V lost 0 bases and J lost 7 bases. The CDR3 has 15 amino acids. The CDR3 region is CASSYSNRGMKEQYF. CDR3 in DNA: TGTGCCAGCAGTTACTCGAACAGGGGAATGAAGGAGCAGTACTTC.

The chain combines TRBV6-6 with TRBJ2-7; 7 bases align to TRBD2. The CDR3 runs to 14 residues. J lost 2 bases, V lost 5 bases, and 6 bases had no gene match. The V gene's germline CDR1 is MNHNY and CDR2 SVGAGI (reference sequence). The CDR3 sequence: CASSPLAGAYEQYF. As DNA, the CDR3 is TGTGCCAGCAGTCCCCTGGCGGGAGCCTACGAGCAGTACTTC.